The next 6 T cell receptor beta chains were all read from a single sample in a study of CD8+ T cells in alopecia areata. Investigators isolated RNA and reverse transcribed it into cDNA to act as the sequencing template. The assay was immunoSEQ multiplex PCR, and TCRdb's table has in-frame clones only and misses some. Found here are roughly 200,000 clones, more than 60% of them singletons; the top ten hold 1.5% to 2%. Sequencing used CD4+ T cells sorted from blood, obtained at week 0. Receptors originate from a human donor with alopecia areata.

The chain is built from TRBV29-1 and TRBJ2-3; tentative D call: TRBD2 (6 bases). The germline V gene has CDR1 SQVTM and CDR2 ANQGSEA. V lost 4 bases and J lost 1, with 9 bases in between. This CDR3 has 13 amino acids. CDR3 region: CSVGTIRTDTQYF. The CDR3 DNA reads as TGCAGCGTTGGGACTATCCGCACAGATACGCAGTATTTT.

V is TRBV15 and J is TRBJ2-2; D might be TRBD1 (5 bases). CDR1 and CDR2 (germline): LNHNV, YYDKDF (reference sequence). This CDR3 contains 13 residues. Trimming removed 5 bases from V and 3 bases from J, with 7 bases in between. CDR3 amino acids: CATSLRDTGELFF. The DNA for the CDR3 is TGTGCCACCAGCCTCAGGGACACCGGGGAGCTGTTTTTT.

The V call is TRBV15, the J call TRBJ1-4; the D gene is possibly TRBD1 (5 bases). The CDR3 consists of 16 residues. The V and J ends lost 0 bases and 8 bases respectively, with 16 bases between them. Per the germline V gene, CDR1 is LNHNV and CDR2 is YYDKDF (reference sequence). This CDR3 reads CATSRDSARVGEKLFF. In DNA, the CDR3 is TGTGCCACCAGCAGAGATTCTGCCAGGGTCGGGGAAAAACTGTTTTTT.

The chain carries TRBV29-1 and TRBJ1-1; the D is unclear. Germline assignment: CDR1 SQVTM and CDR2 ANQGSEA. V lost 2 bases to trimming and J lost 0 bases, with 10 bases between them. The CDR3 extends over 14 amino acids. CDR3 nucleotide sequence: TGCAGCGTTGAATCGGCAGCTTTGAACACTGAAGCTTTCTTT. As protein: CSVESAALNTEAFF.

This sequence joins TRBV29-1 and TRBJ1-1; a possible D gene is TRBD1 (5 bases). CDR3 length: 14 amino acids. The germline V and J ends were trimmed by 5 bases and 0 bases, with 13 bases remaining between them. Germline CDR1 is SQVTM and CDR2 is ANQGSEA. Written as DNA, the CDR3 is TGCAGCGTTCTGACAGACTCCATGAACACTGAAGCTTTCTTT. It translates to CSVLTDSMNTEAFF.

The chain uses TRBV4-3 and TRBJ1-3; D is uncertain. The CDR3 contains 17 residues. Germline CDR1 reads LGHNA; CDR2 reads YSLEER. The ends were cut back, 4 bases at V and 0 bases at J, with 16 bases in the middle. The CDR3 coding sequence is TGCGCCAGCAGCCCCCAGTGGGAGCAGAGCTCTGGAAACACCATATATTTT. It specifies CASSPQWEQSSGNTIYF.